Presented here are 26 T cell receptor beta chains from one specimen sequenced in a study of cytomegalovirus exposure and HLA in healthy donors. This PCR relied on a set of 60 Vbeta primers and 13 Jbeta primers. Assay used: immunoSEQ multiplex PCR; TCRdb lists only in-frame clones, some missing. The sample has 180,000 or so clones; approximately 83% are singletons. Source material: PBMCs. These TCRs come from a man between 18 and 29 years old in good health and CMV-seropositive.

V gene TRBV9 combines with J gene TRBJ1-3; D is perhaps TRBD1 (6 bases). The germline V gene encodes CDR1 SGDLS and CDR2 YYNGEE. The CDR3 contains 16 residues. V gave up 0 bases and J gave up 3 bases, with 13 bases separating them. CDR3 amino acids: CASSVAGGARGNTIYF. The CDR3 DNA reads as TGTGCCAGCAGCGTAGCTGGGGGGGCGCGTGGAAACACCATATATTTT.

The V call is TRBV11-2, the J call TRBJ2-5, with TRBD2 matching over 13 bases. The CDR3 contains 16 residues. Unmatched junction bases numbered 6, after V lost 3 bases and J lost 5 bases. Germline CDR1 is SGHAT and CDR2 is FQNNGV. CDR3 nucleotides: TGTGCCAGCAGCTTTGGACTAGCGGGAGTTAAGGAGACCCAGTACTTC. Amino acids: CASSFGLAGVKETQYF.

This rearrangement joins TRBV18 to TRBJ1-1; 8 nucleotides match TRBD1. Germline V gives CDR1 KGHSH, CDR2 LQKENI. V was pared by 8 bases and J by 4 bases, with 9 bases of the junction left unmatched. This CDR3 is built from 14 residues. CDR3 coding DNA: TGTGCCAGCCAGGGGGCCGTCGGTGGCACTGAAGCTTTCTTT. The encoded protein is CASQGAVGGTEAFF.

The chain links TRBV11-2 to TRBJ1-3; no firm D call. The CDR3 extends over 15 amino acids. Germline V gene data show CDR1 as SGHAT and CDR2 as FQNNGV. Trimming stripped 0 bases from V and 0 bases from J, with 6 bases between. CDR3 DNA: TGTGCCAGCAGCTTAGACCTCAGCTCTGGAAACACCATATATTTT. This codes for CASSLDLSSGNTIYF.

V usage is TRBV6-5 and J usage is TRBJ2-1; a possible D gene is TRBD1 (5 bases). Germline V gene lookup returns CDR1 MNHEY and CDR2 SVGAGI. V was cut by 2 bases and J by 4 bases, with 12 bases left in between. The CDR3 consists of 15 residues. The CDR3 is CASSYTGNSYNEQFF. CDR3 nucleotide sequence: TGTGCCAGCAGTTACACAGGTAATTCTTACAATGAGCAGTTCTTC.

The rearrangement uses TRBV30 and TRBJ1-5; TRBD1 agrees at 8 bases. Germline-derived CDR1 and CDR2 are GTSNPN and SVGIG (reference sequence). V was clipped by 5 bases and J by 7 bases; unmatched bases: 7. There are 13 residues in the CDR3. CDR3 in amino acids: CAWGQGGGQPQHF. CDR3 sequence (DNA): TGTGCCTGGGGACAGGGAGGAGGCCAGCCCCAGCATTTT.

The gene calls are TRBV30 and TRBJ1-5; D gene ambiguous. Germline CDR1 reads GTSNPN; CDR2 reads SVGIG (reference sequence). This CDR3 is 15 amino acids long. V was shortened by 0 bases and J by 11 bases, with 20 bases between the two germline ends. The CDR3 loop reads CAWSVFGGSSRTQHF. The CDR3 region has the DNA TGTGCCTGGAGTGTATTTGGCGGATCATCGCGGACCCAGCATTTT.

The V gene is TRBV9, the J gene TRBJ2-1, with TRBD2 matching 8 bases. J lost 7 bases, V lost 1 base, and 13 bases had no gene match. The CDR3 has 17 residues. Germline-derived CDR1 and CDR2 are SGDLS and YYNGEE. CDR3 DNA: TGTGCCAGCAGCGTACACCCTCGGAGCGGGGGCCCAAATGAGCAGTTCTTC. Translation gives CASSVHPRSGGPNEQFF.

The J gene is TRBJ1-4, the V gene TRBV5-8, with D tentatively TRBD1 (5 bases). Between the trimmed V and J ends, which lost 6 bases and 8 bases, there was a span of 17 bases. This CDR3 contains 14 residues. CDR1 SGHTS and CDR2 YDEGEE come from the germline V gene. CDR3 sequence reads: CASTLEGLPEKLFF. DNA for the CDR3: TGTGCCAGCACCTTAGAGGGACTCCCGGAAAAACTGTTTTTT.

The V call is TRBV6-5, the J call TRBJ1-6; D not certain. The CDR3 consists of 12 residues. V lost 6 bases and J 6 bases, leaving 6 bases between the germline ends. Germline values: CDR1 MNHEY, CDR2 SVGAGI. The CDR3 spells CASRGGNSPLHF. The CDR3 nucleotides are TGTGCCAGCAGAGGAGGTAATTCACCCCTCCACTTT.

The gene calls are TRBV14 and TRBJ1-3, with 11 bases lining up with TRBD1. CDR1 SGHDN and CDR2 FVKESK come from the germline V gene. V lost 3 bases and J lost 4; bases outside the gene matches: 2. The CDR3 loop spans 15 amino acids. In DNA form, the CDR3 reads TGTGCCAGCAGCCACCGGGACAGGGGGGGAAACACCATATATTTT. Amino acids: CASSHRDRGGNTIYF.

The chain uses TRBV7-3 and TRBJ2-1, with 9 bases fitting TRBD2. This CDR3 has 16 amino acids. Looked up from germline, CDR1 is SGHTA and CDR2 is FQGTGA. Trimming at V came to 3 bases and at J to 7 bases, leaving 10 bases not matched to a gene. The CDR3 DNA sequence: TGTGCCAGCAGCTTCTCAGGAGCGGGGGGAAGAAATGAGCAGTTCTTC. Protein product: CASSFSGAGGRNEQFF.

The rearrangement uses TRBV9 and TRBJ1-1; D uncertain. The V gene's germline CDR1 is SGDLS and CDR2 YYNGEE. The CDR3 covers 13 residues. V was shortened by 3 bases and J by 1 base, with 7 bases between the two germline ends. CDR3 in amino acids: CASSETTNTEAFF. CDR3 coding DNA: TGTGCCAGCAGCGAAACTACGAACACTGAAGCTTTCTTT.

CDR3 residues: CASSYLGVLSTDTQYF. CDR3 nucleotides: TGTGCCAGCAGTTACCTCGGGGTATTGAGCACAGATACGCAGTATTTT. The chain has TRBV28 and TRBJ2-3; D might be TRBD2 (5 bases). Between the trimmed V and J ends, which lost 4 bases and 0 bases, there was a span of 14 bases. Germline CDR1 and CDR2: MDHEN and SYDVKM. This CDR3 is 16 amino acids long.

This rearrangement joins TRBV4-3 to TRBJ1-3; D gene unclear. Trimming shortened V by 3 bases and J by 0 bases, and 15 bases separated the two germline ends. There are 17 residues in the CDR3. In germline, CDR1 is LGHNA, CDR2 YSLEER. The CDR3 region is CASSQGTNLISGNTIYF. For the CDR3, the DNA is TGCGCCAGCAGCCAGGGCACCAATTTGATCTCTGGAAACACCATATATTTT.

The chain combines TRBV9 with TRBJ1-1, with no clear D. CDR3 length equals 14 residues. Trimming took 3 bases from V and 4 from J, leaving 13 bases between them. CDR1 is SGDLS and CDR2 is YYNGEE in the germline V gene. Written as DNA, the CDR3 is TGTGCCAGCAGCGCTTATAGTTCGGGCACTGAAGCTTTCTTT. It specifies CASSAYSSGTEAFF. Filled out from reference TRBV9 and TRBJ1-1, the complete variable domain reads DSGVTQTPKHLITATGQRVTLRCSPRSGDLSVYWYQQSLDQGLQFLIQYYNGEERAKGNILERFSAQQFPDLHSELNLSSLELGDSALYFCASSAYSSGTEAFFGQGTRLTVV.

The chain carries TRBV7-8 and TRBJ2-1, with D maybe TRBD1 (6 bases). Germline CDR1 SGHVS, CDR2 FQNEAQ. Trimming stripped 5 bases from V and 5 bases from J, with 10 bases between. This CDR3 comprises 13 residues. CDR3 amino acids: CASSGRTDNEQFF. CDR3 nucleotide sequence: TGTGCCAGCAGCGGACGGACAGACAATGAGCAGTTCTTC.

This clone was observed a few times. This sequence joins TRBV19 and TRBJ1-3; D gene ambiguous. Trimming shortened V by 5 bases and J by 2 bases, and 4 bases separated the two germline ends. The germline V gene encodes CDR1 LNHDA and CDR2 SQIVND (reference sequence). The CDR3 runs to 12 residues. The CDR3 region has the DNA TGTGCCAGTAGTTTCACTGGAAACACCATATATTTT. Protein: CASSFTGNTIYF.

The chain is built from TRBV10-2 and TRBJ2-2; 12 bases are shared with TRBD2. The CDR3 has 17 residues. CDR1 is WSHSY, CDR2 SAAADI, per germline. V shed 4 bases, J shed 5 bases, and the junction held 8 bases outside the gene matches. The CDR3 protein is CASSVLAGGPATGELFF. In DNA form, the CDR3 reads TGCGCCAGCAGTGTCCTAGCGGGGGGGCCTGCGACCGGGGAGCTGTTTTTT.

This chain connects TRBV9 to TRBJ1-1; the D is unclear. Trimming removed 3 bases at V and 1 base at J, with 7 bases between. The CDR3 totals 13 residues. Germline CDR1 is SGDLS and CDR2 is YYNGEE. The CDR3 region is CASSETPNTEAFF. In DNA, the CDR3 is TGTGCCAGCAGCGAGACACCGAACACTGAAGCTTTCTTT.

Details on this clone: Relative to the germline gene, one junction end is altered; a read error may explain this. This sequence joins TRBV6-4 and TRBJ1-2, with TRBD1 as a possible D gene (5 bases). The CDR3 is made up of 14 amino acids. Germline values: CDR1 MRHNA, CDR2 SNTAGT. The CDR3 reads CASSATQGSYGCTF. CDR3 sequence (DNA): TGTGCCAGCAGTGCCACCCAGGGATCCTATGGCTGCACCTTC.

In this sample, this clone turned up a few times. The chain uses TRBV30 and TRBJ2-1, with TRBD2 matching over 7 bases. This CDR3 has 17 amino acids. Germline-derived CDR1 and CDR2 are GTSNPN and SVGIG (reference sequence). Trimming cost V 4 bases and J 4 bases; bases outside gene matches: 16. This CDR3 reads CAWNLGGGVRVYNEQFF. In nucleotides, the CDR3 is TGTGCCTGGAATCTTGGCGGGGGAGTAAGAGTTTACAATGAGCAGTTCTTC.

This chain joins TRBV15 and TRBJ1-1; 9 bases are shared with TRBD1. CDR3 length equals 15 residues. Germline V gene data show CDR1 as LNHNV and CDR2 as YYDKDF (reference sequence). The ends lost 3 bases at V and 7 bases at J; junction bases unmatched: 9. CDR3 loop: CATSRGQGGPLEAFF. CDR3 in DNA: TGTGCCACCAGCAGGGGACAGGGTGGGCCCCTTGAAGCTTTCTTT.

The chain has TRBV4-1 and TRBJ1-5; 8 bases match TRBD1. J was trimmed by 4 bases and V by 1 base; bases with no gene match: 3. CDR3 length: 15 amino acids. From germline, CDR1 is MGHRA and CDR2 YSYEKL. The CDR3 here is CASSQVRTGNQPQHF. The CDR3 coding sequence is TGCGCCAGCAGCCAAGTCAGGACAGGGAATCAGCCCCAGCATTTT.

This clone was detected once. The V and J genes are TRBV20-1 and TRBJ2-5, with TRBD2 matching over 7 bases. The J call could be wrong; TRBJ2-7 is a better fit for the DNA end. Germline CDR1 DFQATT, CDR2 SNEGSKA (reference sequence). The CDR3 loop spans 11 amino acids. The CDR3 sequence: CSARTSAEQYF. DNA for the CDR3: TGCAGTGCTAGAACTAGCGCCGAGCAGTACTTC.

Points on this clone: The junction departs from the called germline gene at one end, perhaps through a read error. This chain uses TRBV9 with TRBJ2-5; 10 bases are shared with TRBD2. CDR1 SGDLS and CDR2 YYNGEE come from the germline V gene. This CDR3 has 15 amino acids. The chain's CDR3 is CASTVAGGPQETQYF. The CDR3 DNA sequence: TGTGCCAGCACCGTAGCGGGGGGCCCCCAAGAGACCCAGTACTTC.